One sample yielded the 15 T cell receptor beta chains listed below, sequenced in a study of cytomegalovirus exposure and HLA in healthy donors. PCR involved 60 Vbeta and 13 Jbeta primers. Profiled with immunoSEQ multiplex PCR; TCRdb holds only in-frame clones, not every one. The table lists over 150,000 clones, approximately 78% of them singletons. Sequencing was performed on PBMCs. These receptors all come from a girl aged 2-10 years in good health and CMV-seropositive.

The count of this clone is one. The V and J genes are TRBV30 and TRBJ2-4; 8 bases are shared with TRBD2. Germline V CDR1 and CDR2: GTSNPN, SVGIG (reference sequence). This CDR3 contains 18 residues. V lost 2 bases and J lost 0; bases outside the gene matches: 12. In DNA, the CDR3 is TGTGCCTGGAGTACTCGACTAGCGCCTAAAATAGCCAAAAACATTCAGTACTTC. This translates into CAWSTRLAPKIAKNIQYF.

The rearrangement joins TRBV29-1 to TRBJ2-7, with 12 bases aligning to TRBD2. Germline V gene sequence: CDR1 SQVTM, CDR2 ANQGSEA. The CDR3 has 16 residues. Losses at the gene ends were 4 bases for V and 3 bases for J; bases not matched to a gene: 10. DNA of the CDR3: TGCAGCGTTGCCCTACTAGCGGGAGGCTGGGACTACGAGCAGTACTTC. Translated, it gives CSVALLAGGWDYEQYF.

The V and J genes are TRBV9 and TRBJ2-2, with 7 bases fitting TRBD2. This CDR3 has 15 residues. V was clipped by 2 bases and J by 3 bases; unmatched bases: 4. In germline, CDR1 is SGDLS, CDR2 YYNGEE. The CDR3, as DNA: TGTGCCAGCAGCGTTGGGGGAGGGGACACCGGGGAGCTGTTTTTT. This gives the protein CASSVGGGDTGELFF. The full variable domain, completed using reference TRBV9 and TRBJ2-2, is DSGVTQTPKHLITATGQRVTLRCSPRSGDLSVYWYQQSLDQGLQFLIQYYNGEERAKGNILERFSAQQFPDLHSELNLSSLELGDSALYFCASSVGGGDTGELFFGEGSRLTVL.

The rearrangement links TRBV10-2 to TRBJ2-5, with TRBD1 matching over 8 bases. The CDR3 contains 12 residues. Trimming removed 8 bases from V and 4 bases from J; junction bases left unmatched: 3. The germline gives CDR1 WSHSY, CDR2 SAAADI. The CDR3 DNA is TGCGCCAGCGGACAGGGTGGAGAGACCCAGTACTTC. It translates to CASGQGGETQYF.

The rearrangement joins TRBV25-1 to TRBJ2-4; TRBD2 agrees at 9 bases. The CDR3 spans 17 residues. Germline trimming cut 5 bases from V and 5 bases from J; bases unmatched to any gene: 13. Germline values: CDR1 MGHDK, CDR2 SYGVNS. The CDR3 sequence is CASSSSEASGIENIQYF. CDR3 nucleotide sequence: TGTGCCAGCAGTAGTTCTGAGGCTAGCGGGATCGAAAACATTCAGTACTTC.

The V gene is TRBV9, the J gene TRBJ2-5; 8 bases match TRBD2. The V gene's germline CDR1 is SGDLS and CDR2 YYNGEE. The CDR3 extends over 15 amino acids. The ends lost 1 base at V and 4 bases at J; junction bases unmatched: 6. The CDR3 DNA reads as TGTGCCAGCAGCGTATCGGGAGGGTTCGGAGAGACCCAGTACTTC. Protein: CASSVSGGFGETQYF.

V is TRBV5-6 and J is TRBJ1-1; D gene uncertain. The CDR3 loop spans 13 amino acids. The V end was cut by 6 bases, the J end by 3 bases, with 12 bases between. Germline CDR1 is SGHDT and CDR2 is YYEEEE. The CDR3 bases are TGTGCCAGCACCGCCGGCGGGGACACTGAAGCTTTCTTT. Translated, it gives CASTAGGDTEAFF.

The V and J genes are TRBV18 and TRBJ1-3, with a tentative D call TRBD1 (5 bases). This CDR3 spans 15 amino acids. Germline CDR1 is KGHSH and CDR2 is LQKENI. With 3 bases removed from V and 4 bases from J, the gap between germline ends came to 13 bases. In nucleotides, the CDR3 is TGTGCCAGCTCACCCAACATCCAGGGAGGAAACACCATATATTTT. This codes for CASSPNIQGGNTIYF. The variable domain in full, completed from reference TRBV18 and TRBJ1-3, reads NAGVMQNPRHLVRRRGQEARLRCSPMKGHSHVYWYRQLPEEGLKFMVYLQKENIIDESGMPKERFSAEFPKEGPSILRIQQVVRGDSAAYFCASSPNIQGGNTIYFGEGSWLTVV.

The chain recombines TRBV6-1 with TRBJ1-1; no clear D gene. Germline CDR1 is MNHNS and CDR2 is SASEGT. This CDR3 region has 12 residues. Trimming took 6 bases from V and 7 from J, leaving 12 bases between them. The CDR3 sequence: CASREDAFEAFF. CDR3 sequence (DNA): TGTGCCAGCAGGGAGGACGCTTTTGAAGCTTTCTTT.

V usage is TRBV28 and J usage is TRBJ1-3; 7 nucleotides align to TRBD1. The CDR3 contains 14 residues. Germline V CDR1 and CDR2: MDHEN, SYDVKM. Trimming took 6 bases from V and 4 from J; bases not matched to a gene: 6. CDR3 coding DNA: TGTGCCAGCAGACGGGACAGCCCCGGAAACACCATATATTTT. This translates into CASRRDSPGNTIYF.

Note on this clone: Relative to the germline gene, one junction end is altered; a read error may explain this. The chain has TRBV5-6 and TRBJ1-2, with D possibly TRBD1 on 6 matching bases. This CDR3 has 13 residues. Per germline, CDR1 SGHDT and CDR2 YYEEEE. The CDR3 loop is CASSLYLDRSGSF. As DNA, the CDR3 is TGTGCCAGCAGCTTGTATCTCGACAGGAGCGGATCCTTC.

V is TRBV6-1 and J is TRBJ2-3, with 9 nucleotides matching TRBD2. V shed 0 bases and J 1 base; nucleotides not matched to a gene: 5. The CDR3 runs to 17 residues. Germline V gene lookup returns CDR1 MNHNS and CDR2 SASEGT. DNA of the CDR3: TGTGCCAGCAGTGAAGCGCCGGGCGGGGGGGGCACAGATACGCAGTATTTT. It translates to CASSEAPGGGGTDTQYF.

The chain has TRBV5-5 and TRBJ1-1; D unresolved. Germline values: CDR1 SGHKS, CDR2 YYEKEE (reference sequence). Trimming took off 2 bases at V and 3 bases at J, with 17 bases between the two ends. The CDR3 extends over 16 amino acids. The CDR3: CASSFLAAGGDTEAFF. The CDR3, as DNA: TGTGCCAGCAGCTTTCTCGCTGCGGGCGGGGACACTGAAGCTTTCTTT.

This rearrangement joins TRBV28 to TRBJ2-3; tentative D call: TRBD1 (6 bases). The CDR3 totals 14 residues. V was trimmed by 5 bases and J by 2 bases, leaving 11 bases between them. Germline loops: CDR1 MDHEN, CDR2 SYDVKM. In nucleotides, the CDR3 is TGTGCCAGCAGTCACAGGGTTTCCACAGATACGCAGTATTTT. Its protein is CASSHRVSTDTQYF.

The V gene is TRBV29-1, the J gene TRBJ1-2; D is possibly TRBD1 (5 bases). Germline values: CDR1 SQVTM, CDR2 ANQGSEA. V shed 7 bases and J shed 7 bases, with 25 bases lying between them. The CDR3 totals 15 residues. The CDR3 nucleotides are TGCAGCGCCGGGGGGGAGGGGACTGGTACGCGTGGCTACACCTTC. It translates to CSAGGEGTGTRGYTF.